This note documents a single TCR beta chain sequence. This sample is drawn from a study of PD-1 blockade in mismatch repair-deficient tumors. Sequencing used immunoSEQ multiplex PCR; TCRdb keeps in-frame clones, though not all of them. In the table there are about 68,000 clones, around 73% of which are singletons. TCRs were sequenced from a few patients responding to pembrolizumab. The V gene's germline CDR1 is SGHDT and CDR2 YYEEEE. This CDR3 has 14 amino acids. V was clipped by 4 bases and J by 1 base, with 11 bases between them. Sequences were derived from peripheral blood, sampled 2 weeks after starting pembrolizumab. V usage is TRBV5-6 and J usage is TRBJ2-5; possible D gene TRBD1, 6 bases. The receptor was derived from an adult with mismatch repair-deficient cancer. The CDR3 here is CASSLTTGQETQYF. The CDR3 nucleotides are TGTGCCAGCAGCCTTACGACAGGCCAAGAGACCCAGTACTTC.